This T cell receptor (beta chain) derives from a study of T cells after yellow fever vaccination. Overall study: The authors prepared low-cell-number fractions using SMART-Seq v4 Ultra Low Input.

Findings of the study overall: One caveat is that FACS-sorted repertoires could contain abundant clonotypes contaminating from the bulk population.

This clonotype has a count of ten or more. The antigen is undetermined. The CDR3 runs 17 residues. CDR1 LNHDA and CDR2 SQIVND come from the germline V gene (reference sequence). J lost 2 bases, V lost 5 bases, and 12 bases had no gene match. TCRdb re-called the 5' RACE reads through MiXCR, storing one row per CDR3 protein. The sample has nearly 350,000 distinct CDR3 sequences, less than 9.5% seen once; the top ten hold about 16%. This chain links TRBV19 with TRBJ2-7, with TRBD1 identical over 10 bases. The material sequenced was PBMCs, taken roughly seven weeks after the first yellow fever vaccination. The clonotype was recovered from a man between 18 and 35 years old who received the YFV17D yellow fever vaccine. The chain's CDR3 is CASSSLRRTGGPYEQYF. The CDR3 DNA follows: TGTGCCAGTAGTTCACTCCGCCGGACAGGGGGTCCCTACGAGCAGTACTTC.